The rows below give T cell receptor beta chains drawn from one sample of a study of cytomegalovirus exposure and HLA in healthy donors. Method: immunoSEQ multiplex PCR; TCRdb's copy keeps in-frame clones and lacks some. The table shows more than 150,000 clones, with around 78% occurring only once. The source material was PBMCs. These receptors all stem from a man aged 35-49 years in good health and CMV-seronegative. Each CDR3 is given with its conserved first and last residue. A D gene is named only where the DNA matches it firmly.

V gene,D gene,J gene,CDR3 protein,CDR3 DNA
TRBV29-1,.,TRBJ2-1,CSVGGSITYNEQFF,TGCAGCGTTGGCGGGTCAATAACCTACAATGAGCAGTTCTTC
TRBV27,TRBD1,TRBJ2-3,CASKRDRGTDTQYF,TGTGCCAGCAAACGGGACAGGGGCACAGATACGCAGTATTTT
TRBV5-6,TRBD2,TRBJ2-4,CASSFSGLAGGLAKNIQYF,TGTGCCAGCAGCTTCAGCGGACTAGCGGGAGGACTAGCCAAAAACATTCAGTACTTC
TRBV4-1,.,TRBJ2-1,CASSQNPSSYNEQFF,TGCGCCAGCAGCCAAAACCCCAGCTCCTACAATGAGCAGTTCTTC
TRBV15,TRBD1,TRBJ2-3,CATSFGQGSDTQYF,TGTGCCACCAGCTTCGGACAGGGGTCAGATACGCAGTATTTT
TRBV6-1,TRBD2,TRBJ2-7,CASREASGRYEQYF,TGTGCCAGCAGGGAGGCGAGCGGGAGGTACGAGCAGTACTTC
TRBV6-5,.,TRBJ1-2,CASSLLAFYGYTF,TGTGCCAGCAGCCTACTCGCCTTCTATGGCTACACCTTC
TRBV7-2,TRBD1,TRBJ2-7,CASSRNLGQGTIYEQYF,TGTGCCAGCAGCCGAAACCTAGGACAGGGGACGATCTACGAGCAGTACTTC
TRBV2,TRBD2,TRBJ2-3,CASTLAGVPTDTQYF,TGTGCCAGCACCCTAGCGGGAGTGCCCACAGATACGCAGTATTTT
TRBV15,.,TRBJ2-4,CATSPIDVGAKNSQYF,TGTGCCACCAGCCCTATAGACGTGGGTGCCAAAAACAGTCAGTACTTC
TRBV7-2,.,TRBJ2-1,CASSLAQRDEQFF,TGTGCCAGCAGCTTAGCGCAGCGGGATGAGCAGTTCTTC